This TCR beta chain is drawn from a study of T cell responses to AZD1222 COVID-19 vaccine. Notes on this clone: Its antigen is as yet unknown.

Trimming left V 0 bases short and J 6 bases short, with 12 bases between. Germline values: CDR1 GTSNPN, CDR2 SVGIG (reference sequence). The CDR3 has 13 amino acids. Profiled with immunoSEQ multiplex PCR; TCRdb holds only in-frame clones, not every one. This sample has under 80,000 clones; around 81% occur once, and the top ten carry over 20%. Study conclusions and caveats: A rise in Spike-specific TCR breadth and depth followed two AZD1222 doses.

The receptor's source is an adult who received the AZD1222 COVID-19 vaccine. The chain combines TRBV30 with TRBJ2-7; no definite D call. Sequences were derived from peripheral blood, sampled 28 days after the second AZD1222 dose. In nucleotides, the CDR3 is TGTGCCTGGAGTGTATCGGGCCTCGGCGAGCAGTACTTC. Protein sequence: CAWSVSGLGEQYF.